The clone carrying this T cell receptor (beta chain) came up a few times. The source of the sample is a study of T-cell memory formation after mild COVID-19. TCRdb called the 5' RACE reads again in MiXCR, with one record for every CDR3 protein. Among 550,000 to 700,000 distinct CDR3 sequences, 17% were seen once, and the ten largest hold about 8.1%. Germline V lookup: CDR1 LNHDA, CDR2 SQIVND (reference sequence). The V end was cut by 6 bases, the J end by 4 bases, with 7 bases between. The CDR3 sequence is 12 residues long. What was sequenced was PBMCs or a T cell subset sorted from them (not recorded which). This receptor was identified in an adult woman who had mild COVID-19 (a few samples of this study predate the infection). Cell type and time point are not known. V and J are TRBV19 and TRBJ2-1; D unresolved. The CDR3: CASRPDYNEQFF. The DNA for the CDR3 is TGTGCCAGTAGGCCCGATTACAATGAGCAGTTCTTC.